Listed here are 13 T cell receptor beta chains from one sample, sequenced in a study of TIL therapy for anti-PD-1-resistant metastatic lung cancer. The immunoSEQ assay was v3. Produced via immunoSEQ multiplex PCR; TCRdb's table is partial and in-frame only. The table shows some 60,000 clones, with around 70% occurring only once. As for time point: pre-treatment sample, taken before nivolumab and TIL therapy. The sequencing used blood, collected at baseline. The receptors stem from a person aged 25-79 years with non-small cell lung cancer.

This chain uses TRBV2 with TRBJ2-7, with 7 positions matching TRBD1. J gave up 4 bases and V 6 bases, and 18 bases lay outside the gene matches. The CDR3 contains 17 residues. In germline, CDR1 is SNHLY, CDR2 FYNNEI. The CDR3 sequence: CASRTGTAALVGYEQYF. CDR3 in DNA: TGTGCCAGCAGGACCGGGACAGCAGCCCTTGTAGGTTACGAGCAGTACTTC.

V and J are TRBV28 and TRBJ2-7; the match to TRBD2 covers 13 bases. Trimming took 3 bases from V and 3 from J; bases not matched to a gene: 14. Germline CDR1 is MDHEN and CDR2 is SYDVKM. The CDR3 contains 19 residues. CDR3 loop: CASSLTFFPGLAGHYEQYF. In DNA form, the CDR3 reads TGTGCCAGCAGTTTGACCTTCTTCCCGGGACTAGCGGGACACTACGAGCAGTACTTC.

The V gene is TRBV5-1, the J gene TRBJ1-3, with a weak D call TRBD1 (5 bases). The germline CDR1 and CDR2 sequences are SGHRS and YFSETQ. Trimming pared 0 bases from V and 0 bases from J, leaving 10 bases between. The CDR3 loop spans 16 amino acids. The CDR3 here is CASSLDPGRSGNTIYF. The DNA for the CDR3 is TGCGCCAGCAGCTTGGACCCGGGACGCTCTGGAAACACCATATATTTT.

In this sample, this clone turned up a few times. The chain has TRBV9 and TRBJ1-1, with 7 positions matching TRBD1. The CDR3 has 16 amino acids. V shed 0 bases and J 3 bases; nucleotides not matched to a gene: 8. The V gene's germline CDR1 is SGDLS and CDR2 YYNGEE. CDR3 DNA sequence: TGTGCCAGCAGCGTAGCCTCTGACAGGGTTTACACTGAAGCTTTCTTT. This codes for CASSVASDRVYTEAFF.

The chain links TRBV14 to TRBJ1-2; 8 bases match TRBD1. The CDR3 has 13 amino acids. Germline V gives CDR1 SGHDN, CDR2 FVKESK. Trimming at V came to 0 bases and at J to 13 bases, leaving 7 bases not matched to a gene. For the CDR3, the DNA is TGTGCCAGCAGCCAAGAGAGGACAGGGTCGGCCACCTTC. It specifies CASSQERTGSATF.

The chain employs TRBV7-2 and TRBJ2-1; D unclear. The CDR3 is 13 amino acids. Trimming cost V 0 bases and J 6 bases, with 6 bases left between them. The germline CDR1 and CDR2 sequences are SGHTA and FQGNSA. This CDR3 reads CASSLARPNEQFF. As DNA, the CDR3 is TGTGCCAGCAGCTTAGCCCGCCCCAATGAGCAGTTCTTC.

The chain couples TRBV27 to TRBJ1-1; D is undetermined. The V gene lost 5 bases and the J gene lost 3 bases, with 22 bases spanning the gap. The CDR3 has 17 residues. CDR1 MNHEY and CDR2 SMNVEV come from the germline V gene (reference sequence). CDR3 bases: TGTGCCAGCAGTCCCTCGGACCGCCGTACTGTAGACACTGAAGCTTTCTTT. Translating gives CASSPSDRRTVDTEAFF.

The J gene is TRBJ1-1, the V gene TRBV6-1; D is possibly TRBD1 (5 bases). CDR1 MNHNS and CDR2 SASEGT come from the germline V gene. The CDR3 runs to 13 residues. Deletions cut 6 bases from V and 6 bases from J, with 14 bases between. Here the CDR3 reads CASSAQGASEAFF. DNA for the CDR3: TGTGCCAGCAGCGCCCAAGGGGCATCTGAAGCTTTCTTT.

This clone has a handful of counts. The chain recombines TRBV7-2 with TRBJ2-7; 10 positions match TRBD1. V was clipped by 4 bases and J by 7 bases; unmatched bases: 7. CDR3 length equals 14 residues. CDR1 is SGHTA, CDR2 FQGNSA, per germline. This CDR3 is CASSSRDRGEEQYF. The CDR3 nucleotides are TGTGCCAGCAGCTCCCGGGACAGGGGCGAGGAGCAGTACTTC.

The J gene is TRBJ2-3, the V gene TRBV7-3, with D uncertain. Germline CDR1 SGHTA, CDR2 FQGTGA. The CDR3 extends over 13 amino acids. With 5 bases removed from V and 0 bases from J, the gap between germline ends came to 6 bases. The CDR3 DNA follows: TGTGCCAGCAGCGACGATAGCACAGATACGCAGTATTTT. This sequence encodes CASSDDSTDTQYF. The full variable domain, its missing parts supplied by reference TRBV7-3 and TRBJ2-3, is GAGVSQTPSNKVTEKGKYVELRCDPISGHTALYWYRQSLGQGPEFLIYFQGTGAADDSGLPNDRFFAVRPEGSVSTLKIQRTERGDSAVYLCASSDDSTDTQYFGPGTRLTVL.

This chain joins TRBV11-2 and TRBJ2-7; no reliable D call. Germline V gene lookup returns CDR1 SGHAT and CDR2 FQNNGV. V was cut by 1 base and J by 2 bases, with 9 bases left in between. The CDR3 runs 14 residues. CDR3 region: CASSLGGRTYEQYF. The CDR3 coding sequence is TGTGCCAGCAGCTTAGGAGGAAGGACCTACGAGCAGTACTTC. The full variable domain, completed using reference TRBV11-2 and TRBJ2-7, is EAGVAQSPRYKIIEKRQSVAFWCNPISGHATLYWYQQILGQGPKLLIQFQNNGVVDDSQLPKDRFSAERLKGVDSTLKIQPAKLEDSAVYLCASSLGGRTYEQYFGPGTRLTVT.

The chain is built from TRBV2 and TRBJ2-3, with D possibly TRBD2 on 5 matching bases. Trimming pared 2 bases from V and 5 bases from J, leaving 11 bases between. Germline CDR1 SNHLY, CDR2 FYNNEI. This CDR3 contains 14 residues. The CDR3 spells CASSELAEVDTQYF. The CDR3 coding sequence is TGTGCCAGCAGTGAACTAGCAGAGGTAGATACGCAGTATTTT.

This clone appeared a few times. The chain couples TRBV7-2 to TRBJ1-6, with a tentative D call TRBD1 (5 bases). The germline CDR1 and CDR2 sequences are SGHTA and FQGNSA. This CDR3 contains 16 residues. Between the trimmed V and J ends, which lost 5 bases and 8 bases, there was a span of 19 bases. The CDR3 DNA follows: TGTGCCAGCAGCCATTCCGGGACGGGAATTGATTCACCCCTCCACTTT. Translated: CASSHSGTGIDSPLHF.